This T cell receptor beta chain was retrieved from a study of T cells after yellow fever vaccination. Study background: SMART-Seq v4 Ultra Low Input handled preparation of low-cell-number fractions.

TCRdb processed the 5' RACE reads anew with MiXCR; each CDR3 protein has one entry. Among approximately 150,000 distinct CDR3 sequences listed, 6.2% were seen once. This clonotype was found many times. The V and J ends lost 4 bases and 7 bases, in that order; junction bases with no gene match: 9. CDR3 length: 15 amino acids. CDR1 SGHRS and CDR2 YFSETQ come from the germline V gene. The source material was CD4+ T cells sorted from PBMCs, sampled on the day of the first yellow fever vaccination. This TCR was sampled from a young man who received the YFV17D yellow fever vaccine. V usage is TRBV5-1 and J usage is TRBJ2-1; 9 bases fit TRBD2. This CDR3 is CASSDRAGGYNEQFF. CDR3 nucleotide sequence: TGCGCCAGCAGCGACCGTGCGGGGGGGTATAATGAGCAGTTCTTC. The full variable domain, its missing parts supplied by reference TRBV5-1 and TRBJ2-1, is KAGVTQTPRYLIKTRGQQVTLSCSPISGHRSVSWYQQTPGQGLQFLFEYFSETQRNKGNFPGRFSGRQFSNSRSEMNVSTLELGDSALYLCASSDRAGGYNEQFFGPGTRLTVL.